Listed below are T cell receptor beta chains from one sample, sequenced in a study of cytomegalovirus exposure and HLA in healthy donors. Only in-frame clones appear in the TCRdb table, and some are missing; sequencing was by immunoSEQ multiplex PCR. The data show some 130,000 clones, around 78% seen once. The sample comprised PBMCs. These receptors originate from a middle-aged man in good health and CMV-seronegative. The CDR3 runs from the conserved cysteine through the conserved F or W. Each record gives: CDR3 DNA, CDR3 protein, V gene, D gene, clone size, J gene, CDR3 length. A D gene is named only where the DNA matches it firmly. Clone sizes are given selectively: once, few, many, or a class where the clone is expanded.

CDR3nt: TGTGCCTGGAATCTCGGGAGCAATCAGCCCCAGCATTTT
CDR3aa: CAWNLGSNQPQHF
v_gene: TRBV30
d_gene: .
abundance: .
j_gene: TRBJ1-5
len: 13

CDR3nt: TGTGCCAGCAGTGAAACGGGATCAGATACGCAGTATTTT
CDR3aa: CASSETGSDTQYF
v_gene: TRBV6-1
d_gene: .
abundance: .
j_gene: TRBJ2-3
len: 13

CDR3nt: TGTGCCAGCTCGCCGGGGACAGAGATAGGCTACACCTTC
CDR3aa: CASSPGTEIGYTF
v_gene: TRBV18
d_gene: TRBD1
abundance: .
j_gene: TRBJ1-2
len: 13

CDR3nt: TGTGCCAGCAGCTTAAGTAGCGGGGCGAACACCGGGGAGCTGTTTTTT
CDR3aa: CASSLSSGANTGELFF
v_gene: TRBV11-2
d_gene: TRBD2
abundance: .
j_gene: TRBJ2-2
len: 16

CDR3nt: TGTGCCAGCAGTTACTATCCAGAAAACTATGGCTACACCTTC
CDR3aa: CASSYYPENYGYTF
v_gene: TRBV6-5
d_gene: .
abundance: .
j_gene: TRBJ1-2
len: 14

CDR3nt: TGTGCCAGCAGCCCGGGGACTAGCGGGACCGAGCAGTACTTC
CDR3aa: CASSPGTSGTEQYF
v_gene: TRBV5-8
d_gene: TRBD2
abundance: .
j_gene: TRBJ2-7
len: 14

CDR3nt: TGTGCCAGCAGGAGGACAGGGACCATAAGCCTGAACACCGGGGAGCTGTTTTTT
CDR3aa: CASRRTGTISLNTGELFF
v_gene: TRBV11-2
d_gene: TRBD1
abundance: few
j_gene: TRBJ2-2
len: 18

CDR3nt: TGTGCCAGCAGTTTATCGGGACTAGCGGGCCACTACGAGCAGTACTTC
CDR3aa: CASSLSGLAGHYEQYF
v_gene: TRBV27
d_gene: TRBD2
abundance: few
j_gene: TRBJ2-7
len: 16

CDR3nt: TGTGCCAGCAGCTTCATGGGGGCGCAGGGCACCGGGGAGCTGTTTTTT
CDR3aa: CASSFMGAQGTGELFF
v_gene: TRBV5-6
d_gene: .
abundance: few
j_gene: TRBJ2-2
len: 16

CDR3nt: TGCAGTGCTAGGGAGAATGAGCAGTTCTTC
CDR3aa: CSARENEQFF
v_gene: TRBV20-1
d_gene: .
abundance: .
j_gene: TRBJ2-1
len: 10

CDR3nt: TGTGCCAGCAGCTTCGAGGGTCAGCCTACCCAGTACTTC
CDR3aa: CASSFEGQPTQYF
v_gene: TRBV7-9
d_gene: .
abundance: .
j_gene: TRBJ2-5
len: 13

CDR3nt: TGTGCCAGTAGTACCGGACAGGCGCAAGAGACCCAGTACTTC
CDR3aa: CASSTGQAQETQYF
v_gene: TRBV19
d_gene: TRBD1
abundance: .
j_gene: TRBJ2-5
len: 14

CDR3nt: TGTGCCAGCAGTGCCAGGGCCCCCGTAGATACGCAGTATTTT
CDR3aa: CASSARAPVDTQYF
v_gene: TRBV6-1
d_gene: .
abundance: few
j_gene: TRBJ2-3
len: 14

CDR3nt: TGTGCTAGCAGCAAGAGCGGGGAAGGAGAGACCCAGTACTTC
CDR3aa: CASSKSGEGETQYF
v_gene: TRBV7-7
d_gene: TRBD2
abundance: .
j_gene: TRBJ2-5
len: 14

CDR3nt: TGTGCCAGCAGCTTGGGACAGGGTGTTGAGACCCAGTACTTC
CDR3aa: CASSLGQGVETQYF
v_gene: TRBV7-3
d_gene: TRBD1
abundance: few
j_gene: TRBJ2-5
len: 14

CDR3nt: TGTGCCAGCAGCTTAACCCCCGGGGGGGGGTTCTCCTACGAGCAGTACTTC
CDR3aa: CASSLTPGGGFSYEQYF
v_gene: TRBV27
d_gene: TRBD2
abundance: once
j_gene: TRBJ2-7
len: 17

CDR3nt: TGTGCCAGCCTAAGCTCCTATAATTCACCCCTCCACTTT
CDR3aa: CASLSSYNSPLHF
v_gene: TRBV7-2
d_gene: .
abundance: few
j_gene: TRBJ1-6
len: 13

CDR3nt: TGTGCCAGCAGTGAATACGGGGATTACTATGGCTACACCTTC
CDR3aa: CASSEYGDYYGYTF
v_gene: TRBV25-1
d_gene: .
abundance: .
j_gene: TRBJ1-2
len: 14

CDR3nt: TGCGCCAGCAGCCAAGAGATTCGGACAGTACGGCTCGAGCAGTTCTTC
CDR3aa: CASSQEIRTVRLEQFF
v_gene: TRBV4-1
d_gene: .
abundance: .
j_gene: TRBJ2-1
len: 16

CDR3nt: TGTGCCAGCAGTTTACGGGGGGGGAGCGGGAGCGGGAATGAGCAGTTCTTC
CDR3aa: CASSLRGGSGSGNEQFF
v_gene: TRBV27
d_gene: TRBD2
abundance: once
j_gene: TRBJ2-1
len: 17

CDR3nt: TGTGCCAGCATTGGGGGGTCCCAGGGGGCAACTGGAGGTGGCTACACCTTC
CDR3aa: CASIGGSQGATGGGYTF
v_gene: TRBV2
d_gene: TRBD1
abundance: once
j_gene: TRBJ1-2
len: 17

CDR3nt: TGTGCCAGTAGTATTGTAGGGACTACTAGCACAGATACGCAGTATTTT
CDR3aa: CASSIVGTTSTDTQYF
v_gene: TRBV19
d_gene: TRBD2
abundance: .
j_gene: TRBJ2-3
len: 16

CDR3nt: TGCGCCAGCAGCTGGGGGGGGGCCTCTAGCACAGATACGCAGTATTTT
CDR3aa: CASSWGGASSTDTQYF
v_gene: TRBV5-1
d_gene: .
abundance: .
j_gene: TRBJ2-3
len: 16

CDR3nt: TGTGCCAGCAGCTTAGGGCAGGGACTCTATGGCTACACCTTC
CDR3aa: CASSLGQGLYGYTF
v_gene: TRBV7-6
d_gene: .
abundance: .
j_gene: TRBJ1-2
len: 14

CDR3nt: TGTGCCAGCAATGTTCCCGGGACAGACACAGATACGCAGTATTTT
CDR3aa: CASNVPGTDTDTQYF
v_gene: TRBV27
d_gene: TRBD1
abundance: .
j_gene: TRBJ2-3
len: 15

CDR3nt: TGTGCCAGCAGAGACGACAGCAACTATGGCTACACCTTC
CDR3aa: CASRDDSNYGYTF
v_gene: TRBV6-6
d_gene: .
abundance: .
j_gene: TRBJ1-2
len: 13

CDR3nt: TGTGCCAGCAGCTTACAGTACGAGCAGTACTTC
CDR3aa: CASSLQYEQYF
v_gene: TRBV7-9
d_gene: .
abundance: .
j_gene: TRBJ2-7
len: 11

CDR3nt: TGTGCCAGCAGCTTAGAGAGTGGGGGGGCCAAGAATTCACCCCTCCACTTT
CDR3aa: CASSLESGGAKNSPLHF
v_gene: TRBV7-9
d_gene: .
abundance: .
j_gene: TRBJ1-6
len: 17

CDR3nt: TGCGCCAGCAGCTTAACAGGGTTTGCGCCAGAGACCCAGTACTTC
CDR3aa: CASSLTGFAPETQYF
v_gene: TRBV5-1
d_gene: .
abundance: .
j_gene: TRBJ2-5
len: 15

CDR3nt: TGCAGCGTAGCACAGGGTTTGGGGTACAATGAGCAGTTCTTC
CDR3aa: CSVAQGLGYNEQFF
v_gene: TRBV29-1
d_gene: .
abundance: once
j_gene: TRBJ2-1
len: 14

CDR3nt: TGTGCCTGGAGTTGGGACAGTAACTATGGCTACACCTTC
CDR3aa: CAWSWDSNYGYTF
v_gene: TRBV30
d_gene: TRBD1
abundance: once
j_gene: TRBJ1-2
len: 13

CDR3nt: TGTGCCACCAGCTCTGCGGGGAGCTCCTACAATGAGCAGTTCTTC
CDR3aa: CATSSAGSSYNEQFF
v_gene: TRBV5-6
d_gene: .
abundance: .
j_gene: TRBJ2-1
len: 15

CDR3nt: TGTGCCAGCAGTGCGCCAGGGTTCCCCGGGGAGCTGTTTTTT
CDR3aa: CASSAPGFPGELFF
v_gene: TRBV6-5
d_gene: .
abundance: .
j_gene: TRBJ2-2
len: 14

CDR3nt: TGTGCCAGCTCACCGGAGGCAGGAGGCTATGGCTACACCTTC
CDR3aa: CASSPEAGGYGYTF
v_gene: TRBV18
d_gene: .
abundance: .
j_gene: TRBJ1-2
len: 14

CDR3nt: TGCAGCGTTGAAGATCAGGGCAGGGGGTTCAATGGCTACACCTTC
CDR3aa: CSVEDQGRGFNGYTF
v_gene: TRBV29-1
d_gene: TRBD1
abundance: .
j_gene: TRBJ1-2
len: 15

CDR3nt: TGTGCCAGCAGAATGACAGTGGAATCTGGAAACACCATATATTTT
CDR3aa: CASRMTVESGNTIYF
v_gene: TRBV6-5
d_gene: .
abundance: .
j_gene: TRBJ1-3
len: 15

CDR3nt: TGTGCCAGCAGCTTCGCGACTCAGGGTGGATTCTCCTACGAGCAGTACTTC
CDR3aa: CASSFATQGGFSYEQYF
v_gene: TRBV5-6
d_gene: .
abundance: .
j_gene: TRBJ2-7
len: 17

CDR3nt: TGTGCCAGCAGTAGCCGAACAGGGAACAATCAGCCCCAGCATTTT
CDR3aa: CASSSRTGNNQPQHF
v_gene: TRBV2
d_gene: .
abundance: .
j_gene: TRBJ1-5
len: 15

CDR3nt: TGTGCCAGCAGTTTATTCGCTAGCGGGGGCAGCACAGATACGCAGTATTTT
CDR3aa: CASSLFASGGSTDTQYF
v_gene: TRBV27
d_gene: TRBD2
abundance: once
j_gene: TRBJ2-3
len: 17

CDR3nt: TGTGCCAGCAGCTTAGTTGGGCAGGGAGGTCCCGATACGCAGTATTTT
CDR3aa: CASSLVGQGGPDTQYF
v_gene: TRBV7-9
d_gene: .
abundance: .
j_gene: TRBJ2-3
len: 16

CDR3nt: TGTGCCAGCAGCCCGGGACTGCCACTCGAGCAGTACTTC
CDR3aa: CASSPGLPLEQYF
v_gene: TRBV7-9
d_gene: .
abundance: .
j_gene: TRBJ2-7
len: 13

CDR3nt: TGTGCCAGTAGGGCGGGAAGAACTGAAGCTTTCTTT
CDR3aa: CASRAGRTEAFF
v_gene: TRBV19
d_gene: .
abundance: few
j_gene: TRBJ1-1
len: 12

CDR3nt: TGTGCCAGCAGCTTATCCCCTCTAGCGGGAGTCCTCTACGAGCAGTACTTC
CDR3aa: CASSLSPLAGVLYEQYF
v_gene: TRBV7-9
d_gene: TRBD2
abundance: .
j_gene: TRBJ2-7
len: 17

CDR3nt: TGCGCCAGCACCAACTCCCCGGGACTACGGGTGCCCAGGGGCTCCTACGAGCAGTACTTC
CDR3aa: CASTNSPGLRVPRGSYEQYF
v_gene: TRBV5-1
d_gene: .
abundance: .
j_gene: TRBJ2-7
len: 20

CDR3nt: TGTGCCATCAGTGAGGGGCAGTATAGCAATCAGCCCCAGCATTTT
CDR3aa: CAISEGQYSNQPQHF
v_gene: TRBV10-3
d_gene: .
abundance: .
j_gene: TRBJ1-5
len: 15

CDR3nt: TGCAGCGTACAGGGCGCTAACTATGGCTACACCTTC
CDR3aa: CSVQGANYGYTF
v_gene: TRBV29-1
d_gene: .
abundance: once
j_gene: TRBJ1-2
len: 12

CDR3nt: TGTGCCAGCAGTGAAGATGGGACTGGAATAGGAAATGAGCAGTTCTTC
CDR3aa: CASSEDGTGIGNEQFF
v_gene: TRBV2
d_gene: .
abundance: .
j_gene: TRBJ2-1
len: 16